Following are 14 T cell receptor beta chains from one sample sequenced in a study of human T cells and chemical hapten exposure. This sample's time point: patch test 3, about 24 weeks after DPC sensitization. Treatment of the sample: therapeutic diphenylcyclopropenone sensitization with weekly scalp DPC. TCRdb passed the RACE reads through MiXCR, listing each CDR3 protein once. This sample yields some 64,000 distinct CDR3 sequences, of which approximately 10% are seen a single time; less than 2.5% belongs to the top ten. The sequences come from whole blood, collected in connection with sensitization to the hapten diphenylcyclopropenone (DPC). These TCRs come from a woman aged 25 to 45 with alopecia areata. Some clones in this sample may be carry-over from other donors' samples.

This chain links TRBV9 with TRBJ2-1, with D uncertain. V was clipped by 4 bases and J by 8 bases, with 16 bases between them. The CDR3 has 14 residues. Per the germline V gene, CDR1 is SGDLS and CDR2 is YYNGEE. The CDR3 region is CASSPWTLRDEQFF. DNA for the CDR3: TGTGCCAGCAGCCCCTGGACCCTTCGCGATGAGCAGTTCTTC.

About this clonotype: It may be a read error: a sequence one base away is much more abundant. The chain employs TRBV29-1 and TRBJ1-1; D perhaps matches TRBD1 (6 bases). The CDR3 has 14 amino acids. Germline V gene data show CDR1 as SQVTM and CDR2 as ANQGSEA. Trimming shortened V by 6 bases and J by 5 bases, and 19 bases separated the two germline ends. CDR3 DNA sequence: TGCAGCGTCGGGGGGCCGTCAGGGGCTACTGAAGCTTTCTTT. This codes for CSVGGPSGATEAFF.

This clonotype was detected ten times or more. The rearrangement links TRBV29-1 to TRBJ1-2; tentatively, D is TRBD1 (5 bases). V dropped 3 bases and J dropped 4 bases, with 12 bases sitting between them. This CDR3 spans 13 amino acids. Germline CDR1 SQVTM, CDR2 ANQGSEA. The CDR3 reads CSVEVGAGYGYTF. DNA for the CDR3: TGCAGCGTTGAGGTAGGGGCGGGCTATGGCTACACCTTC.

The CDR3 is CASSQDPSATGELFF. DNA of the CDR3: TGTGCCAGCAGCCAAGATCCGAGTGCCACCGGGGAGCTGTTTTTT. V gene TRBV3-1 combines with J gene TRBJ2-2; D call uncertain. This CDR3 has 15 amino acids. The V gene lost 0 bases and the J gene lost 4 bases, with 9 bases spanning the gap. Germline CDR1 reads LGHDT; CDR2 reads YNNKEL (reference sequence).

This clonotype was seen more than once but under ten times. The chain employs TRBV4-1 and TRBJ1-6; no definite D call. Trimming took 4 bases from V and 0 from J, leaving 19 bases between them. CDR3 length: 19 amino acids. CDR1 and CDR2 (germline): MGHRA, YSYEKL. The CDR3 DNA reads TGCGCCAGCAGCCCGACCACGGCGGAAGTTGGCTCCTATAATTCACCCCTCCACTTT. Encoded protein: CASSPTTAEVGSYNSPLHF.

This clonotype was observed many times. The V call is TRBV7-2, the J call TRBJ2-5; D is undetermined. This CDR3 spans 13 amino acids. Germline V gene sequence: CDR1 SGHTA, CDR2 FQGNSA. The V end lost 2 bases, the J end lost 3 bases, and 7 bases lay between the germline ends. The CDR3 coding sequence is TGTGCCAGCAGCTTAATTCAGAAAGAGACCCAGTACTTC. It translates to CASSLIQKETQYF. The entire variable domain, with the rest obtained from reference TRBV7-2 and TRBJ2-5, is as follows: GAGVSQSPSNKVTEKGKDVELRCDPISGHTALYWYRQSLGQGLEFLIYFQGNSAPDKSGLPSDRFSAERTGGSVSTLTIQRTQQEDSAVYLCASSLIQKETQYFGPGTRLLVL.

This clonotype has a count of ten or more. The rearrangement joins TRBV7-6 to TRBJ1-4; no clear D gene. Looked up from germline, CDR1 is SGHVS and CDR2 is FNYEAQ. The CDR3 sequence is 14 residues long. Trimming took 3 bases from V and 0 from J, leaving 5 bases between them. The CDR3 is CASSLMATNEKLFF. The CDR3 DNA is TGTGCCAGCAGCTTGATGGCAACTAATGAAAAACTGTTTTTT.

V gene TRBV28 combines with J gene TRBJ1-2, with 8 bases lining up with TRBD1. Germline loops: CDR1 MDHEN, CDR2 SYDVKM. J gave up 6 bases and V 6 bases, and 9 bases lay outside the gene matches. This CDR3 has 14 amino acids. CDR3 sequence reads: CASRAGGATNGYTF. The CDR3 region has the DNA TGTGCCAGCAGGGCAGGGGGCGCGACAAATGGCTACACCTTC.

Only a few counts were recorded for this clonotype. Its ends do not fully match the called genes, so a read error is possible. The V call is TRBV7-7, the J call TRBJ2-1, with 10 bases matching TRBD2. CDR3 length: 16 residues. Germline V lookup: CDR1 SSHAT, CDR2 FNYEAQ (reference sequence). CDR3: CASSPLAGATYNEQFF. The CDR3 coding sequence is TGTGCTAGCAGCCCGCTAGCGGGAGCCACATACAATGAGCAGTTCTTC.

This clonotype was seen only a few times. The rearrangement joins TRBV7-9 to TRBJ1-6, with D maybe TRBD1 (6 bases). The CDR3 runs to 17 residues. Germline CDR1 SEHNR, CDR2 FQNEAQ (reference sequence). V was pared by 5 bases and J by 0 bases, with 14 bases between. The CDR3 sequence: CASSAGQLSSYNSPLHF. The CDR3 bases are TGTGCCAGCAGCGCAGGACAGTTAAGCTCCTATAATTCACCCCTCCACTTT.

The CDR3 is CSARPRGYGYTF. DNA of the CDR3: TGCAGTGCTAGGCCCAGGGGGTATGGCTACACCTTC. The chain uses TRBV20-1 and TRBJ1-2; 7 positions agree with TRBD1. Germline CDR1 is DFQATT and CDR2 is SNEGSKA (reference sequence). The V and J ends lost 3 bases and 5 bases, in that order; junction bases with no gene match: 3. The CDR3 has 12 residues.

This clonotype was seen a handful of times. This chain uses TRBV7-2 with TRBJ2-2, with D unresolved. V was clipped by 5 bases and J by 2 bases, with 12 bases between them. The CDR3 consists of 15 residues. Looked up from germline, CDR1 is SGHTA and CDR2 is FQGNSA. This CDR3 reads CASSPSRFNTGELFF. The CDR3 nucleotides are TGTGCCAGCAGCCCGTCCCGTTTCAACACCGGGGAGCTGTTTTTT. Combining the CDR3 with reference TRBV7-2 and TRBJ2-2 gives the whole variable domain GAGVSQSPSNKVTEKGKDVELRCDPISGHTALYWYRQSLGQGLEFLIYFQGNSAPDKSGLPSDRFSAERTGGSVSTLTIQRTQQEDSAVYLCASSPSRFNTGELFFGEGSRLTVL.

The V and J genes are TRBV5-1 and TRBJ2-3; D gene ambiguous. Germline CDR1 and CDR2: SGHRS and YFSETQ. The CDR3 extends over 15 amino acids. V lost 1 base to trimming and J lost 1 base, with 10 bases between them. The CDR3, as DNA: TGCGCCAGCAGCTTGACCAATTCGGGCACAGATACGCAGTATTTT. Protein product: CASSLTNSGTDTQYF.

This clonotype was picked up a small number of times. V is TRBV28 and J is TRBJ1-5; tentatively, D is TRBD1 (6 bases). The CDR3 covers 15 residues. V gave up 4 bases and J gave up 4 bases, with 14 bases separating them. In germline, CDR1 is MDHEN, CDR2 SYDVKM. CDR3 DNA: TGTGCCAGCAGTTCCCCGAACAGGGAAAATCAGCCCCAGCATTTT. It is translated as CASSSPNRENQPQHF. Complete variable domain (other parts from reference TRBV28 and TRBJ1-5): DVKVTQSSRYLVKRTGEKVFLECVQDMDHENMFWYRQDPGLGLRLIYFSYDVKMKEKGDIPEGYSVSREKKERFSLILESASTNQTSMYLCASSSPNRENQPQHFGDGTRLSIL.